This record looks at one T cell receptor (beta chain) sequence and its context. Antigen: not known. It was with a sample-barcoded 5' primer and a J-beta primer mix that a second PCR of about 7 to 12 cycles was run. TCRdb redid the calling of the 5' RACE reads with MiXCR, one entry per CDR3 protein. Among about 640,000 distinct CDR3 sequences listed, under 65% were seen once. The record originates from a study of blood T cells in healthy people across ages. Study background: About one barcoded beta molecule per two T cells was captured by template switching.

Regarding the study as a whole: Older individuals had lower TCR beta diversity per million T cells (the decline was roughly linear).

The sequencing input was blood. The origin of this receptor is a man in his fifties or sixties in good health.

CDR3 sequence: CASSWQGELQETQYF. CDR3 coding DNA: TGTGCCAGCAGCTGGCAGGGCGAACTCCAGGAGACCCAGTACTTC. V usage is TRBV11-2 and J usage is TRBJ2-5; D is perhaps TRBD1 (5 bases). Germline values: CDR1 SGHAT, CDR2 FQNNGV. The CDR3 is 15 amino acids. Trimming pared 4 bases from V and 5 bases from J, leaving 17 bases between.